This TCR beta chain was sequenced in a study of shared clonotypes between healthy human individuals. The CDR3 has 13 amino acids. Trimming left V 2 bases short and J 3 bases short, with 7 bases between. Germline CDR1 and CDR2: MGHDK and SYGVNS. TCRdb keeps only in-frame clones here, not all; method: immunoSEQ multiplex PCR. Of more than 2 million clones in the sample, approximately 95% were seen once. In the case of this clone: The sample contains more than one DNA sequence encoding this CDR3.

Naive CD8 cells comprised CD45RO-negative, CCR7-positively selected cells, excluding terminally differentiated effector memory CD45RA+ cells. Sequenced sample: naive CD8+ T cells sorted from blood. This TCR was sampled from a man younger than 30 in good health. The V call is TRBV25-1, the J call TRBJ2-5, with D perhaps TRBD1 (5 bases). In DNA form, the CDR3 reads TGTGCCAGCAGTGAAGGGGCAGAAGAGACCCAGTACTTC. This gives the protein CASSEGAEETQYF.